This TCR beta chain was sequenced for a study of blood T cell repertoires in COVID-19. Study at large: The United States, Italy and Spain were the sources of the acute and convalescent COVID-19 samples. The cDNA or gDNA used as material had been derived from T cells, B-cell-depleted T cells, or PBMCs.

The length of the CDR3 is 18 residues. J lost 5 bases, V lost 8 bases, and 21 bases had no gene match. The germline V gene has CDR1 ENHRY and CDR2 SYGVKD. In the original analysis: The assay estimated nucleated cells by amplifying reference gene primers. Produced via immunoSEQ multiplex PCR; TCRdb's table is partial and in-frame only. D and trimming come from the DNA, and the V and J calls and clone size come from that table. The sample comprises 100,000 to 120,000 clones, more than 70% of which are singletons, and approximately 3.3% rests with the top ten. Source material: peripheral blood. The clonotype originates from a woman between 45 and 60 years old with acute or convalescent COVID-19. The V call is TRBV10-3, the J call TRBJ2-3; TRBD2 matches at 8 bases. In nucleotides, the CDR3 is TGTGCCATCTCGGGCGGTCGGGGAGGAGCGGGAGAAGTAGATACGCAGTATTTT. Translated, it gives CAISGGRGGAGEVDTQYF.